These T cell receptor beta chains were read from a single sample in a study of cytomegalovirus exposure and HLA in healthy donors. Using immunoSEQ multiplex PCR, the repertoire was profiled, and TCRdb retains in-frame clones only, with some absent. The table includes 150,000 to 200,000 clones, 80% to 85% detected once. The material sequenced was PBMCs. The source is a man aged 45-60 years in good health and CMV-seropositive. CDR3s include the opening cysteine and the closing phenylalanine or tryptophan. D genes are given only for firm matches. A row's size may be missing; if present it is once, few, many or a size class.

J gene: TRBJ1-2
V gene: TRBV27
clone size: NA
D gene: NA
CDR3 DNA: TGTGCCAGCAGTCCTCGAGTGGACTATGGCTACACCTTC
CDR3 protein: CASSPRVDYGYTF

J gene: TRBJ2-7
V gene: TRBV14
clone size: NA
D gene: NA
CDR3 DNA: TGTGCCAGCAGCCAAGTAGCCGGACAAGGGAAGTACGAGCAGTACTTC
CDR3 protein: CASSQVAGQGKYEQYF

J gene: TRBJ1-2
V gene: TRBV5-1
clone size: NA
D gene: NA
CDR3 DNA: TGCGCCAGCAGCACGGATACAGGGCTCTATGGCTACACCTTC
CDR3 protein: CASSTDTGLYGYTF

J gene: TRBJ2-1
V gene: TRBV29-1
clone size: NA
D gene: TRBD1
CDR3 DNA: TGCAGCGTTCGAAAAGAATCACAGGGGAACGAGCAGTTCTTC
CDR3 protein: CSVRKESQGNEQFF

J gene: TRBJ2-3
V gene: TRBV5-1
clone size: NA
D gene: NA
CDR3 DNA: TGCGCCAGCAGCCCGGGGGGCAGAGACACAGATACGCAGTATTTT
CDR3 protein: CASSPGGRDTDTQYF

J gene: TRBJ2-7
V gene: TRBV6-6
clone size: once
D gene: TRBD2
CDR3 DNA: TGTGCCAGCAGTTACTCGTCCGGGAGGGCCTACGAGCAGTACTTC
CDR3 protein: CASSYSSGRAYEQYF

J gene: TRBJ2-4
V gene: TRBV7-9
clone size: NA
D gene: TRBD1
CDR3 DNA: TGTGCCAGCAGCAAAACAGGGGAGCGGAACATTCAGTACTTC
CDR3 protein: CASSKTGERNIQYF

J gene: TRBJ1-2
V gene: TRBV9
clone size: few
D gene: TRBD1
CDR3 DNA: TGTGCCAGCAGCGTGGGGACAGGGAACTATGGCTACACCTTC
CDR3 protein: CASSVGTGNYGYTF

J gene: TRBJ2-7
V gene: TRBV4-2
clone size: NA
D gene: TRBD1
CDR3 DNA: TGTGCCAGCAGCCAAGAAAGACAGGGACCCTACGAGCAGTACTTC
CDR3 protein: CASSQERQGPYEQYF

J gene: TRBJ1-4
V gene: TRBV5-5
clone size: NA
D gene: TRBD1
CDR3 DNA: TGTGCCAGCAGCTTGGGAAGCTCGTGGACAGGCGAAAAACTGTTTTTT
CDR3 protein: CASSLGSSWTGEKLFF

J gene: TRBJ2-7
V gene: TRBV4-1
clone size: NA
D gene: NA
CDR3 DNA: TGCGCCAGCAGCCAAAATGAAGAAACCTCCTACGAGCAGTACTTC
CDR3 protein: CASSQNEETSYEQYF

J gene: TRBJ1-3
V gene: TRBV21-1
clone size: NA
D gene: NA
CDR3 DNA: TGTGCCTTGAGGACAGGAGATGAATGGTCCGGAAACACCATATATTTT
CDR3 protein: CALRTGDEWSGNTIYF

J gene: TRBJ1-2
V gene: TRBV10-3
clone size: NA
D gene: TRBD1
CDR3 DNA: TGTGCCATCAGTGAGTCGACAGGGGGCGGTGGTGGCTACACCTTC
CDR3 protein: CAISESTGGGGGYTF

J gene: TRBJ1-5
V gene: TRBV10-2
clone size: NA
D gene: NA
CDR3 DNA: TGCGCCAGCAGTGAGTTTTTTAGTCTGATCAATCAGCCCCAGCATTTT
CDR3 protein: CASSEFFSLINQPQHF

J gene: TRBJ2-7
V gene: TRBV7-9
clone size: NA
D gene: NA
CDR3 DNA: TGTTCCAGCGGCAGGTCCTCCTACGAGCAGTACTTC
CDR3 protein: CSSGRSSYEQYF

J gene: TRBJ1-3
V gene: TRBV25-1
clone size: NA
D gene: TRBD1
CDR3 DNA: TGTGCCAGCAGTGCCAGGGACAGCTACTCTGGAAACACCATATATTTT
CDR3 protein: CASSARDSYSGNTIYF

J gene: TRBJ2-7
V gene: TRBV7-2
clone size: NA
D gene: TRBD1
CDR3 DNA: TGTGCCAGCAGCGCCTCAGGGGGTCGGGAATACGAGCAGTACTTC
CDR3 protein: CASSASGGREYEQYF

J gene: TRBJ2-3
V gene: TRBV29-1
clone size: NA
D gene: TRBD1
CDR3 DNA: TGCAGCGTTCCCCTTGGGACAGTGAGCACAGATACGCAGTATTTT
CDR3 protein: CSVPLGTVSTDTQYF

J gene: TRBJ2-6
V gene: TRBV5-1
clone size: NA
D gene: NA
CDR3 DNA: TGCGCCAGCAGCTTGGCCAACTCTGGGGCCAACGTCCTGACTTTC
CDR3 protein: CASSLANSGANVLTF

J gene: TRBJ2-3
V gene: TRBV6-5
clone size: NA
D gene: NA
CDR3 DNA: TGTGCCAGCAGTTACCCAAGCCGGGGAGATACGCAGTATTTT
CDR3 protein: CASSYPSRGDTQYF

J gene: TRBJ1-5
V gene: TRBV6-6
clone size: NA
D gene: NA
CDR3 DNA: TGTGCCAGCAGTTACTTAGTTGCCCAGCATTTT
CDR3 protein: CASSYLVAQHF

J gene: TRBJ2-1
V gene: TRBV28
clone size: NA
D gene: NA
CDR3 DNA: TGTGCCAGCAGTTTTAGCACTGAGCAGTTCTTC
CDR3 protein: CASSFSTEQFF

J gene: TRBJ2-3
V gene: TRBV21-1
clone size: NA
D gene: NA
CDR3 DNA: TGTGCCAGCTCGCATTTAGCGGGAGCCGGATCTAGCACAGATACGCAGTATTTT
CDR3 protein: CASSHLAGAGSSTDTQYF

J gene: TRBJ1-2
V gene: TRBV29-1
clone size: NA
D gene: TRBD1
CDR3 DNA: TGCAGCGCCAAGACAGGGTGGGGCTACACCTTC
CDR3 protein: CSAKTGWGYTF

J gene: TRBJ2-1
V gene: TRBV18
clone size: NA
D gene: NA
CDR3 DNA: TGTGCCAGCTCACCACTCTCTGAGCAGTTCTTC
CDR3 protein: CASSPLSEQFF

J gene: TRBJ2-7
V gene: TRBV7-2
clone size: NA
D gene: TRBD1
CDR3 DNA: TGTGCCAGCAGCAACGGACAGGGGGCGAACGAGCAGTACTTC
CDR3 protein: CASSNGQGANEQYF

J gene: TRBJ1-4
V gene: TRBV7-6
clone size: once
D gene: TRBD1
CDR3 DNA: TGTGCCAGCAGCCCCGGGACAGGGGCTAATGAAAAACTGTTTTTT
CDR3 protein: CASSPGTGANEKLFF

J gene: TRBJ2-7
V gene: TRBV5-1
clone size: NA
D gene: NA
CDR3 DNA: TGCGCCAGCAAACTCCCCTCTAGTTACGAGCAGTACTTC
CDR3 protein: CASKLPSSYEQYF

J gene: TRBJ2-7
V gene: TRBV7-9
clone size: NA
D gene: NA
CDR3 DNA: TGTGCCAGCAGCGGCCCGGGGGTCTACGAGCAGTACTTC
CDR3 protein: CASSGPGVYEQYF

J gene: TRBJ2-2
V gene: TRBV5-1
clone size: NA
D gene: TRBD2
CDR3 DNA: TGCGCCAGCAGCCCGTTTAGCGGGTATGGGACCGGGGAGCTGTTTTTT
CDR3 protein: CASSPFSGYGTGELFF

J gene: TRBJ1-6
V gene: TRBV11-2
clone size: NA
D gene: TRBD1
CDR3 DNA: TGTGCCAGCAGCGGGGGACAGAGAGCTCACAGCTCCTATAATTCACCCCTCCACTTT
CDR3 protein: CASSGGQRAHSSYNSPLHF

J gene: TRBJ1-2
V gene: TRBV28
clone size: NA
D gene: NA
CDR3 DNA: TGTGCCAGCAGTAAAAGGACAGCCTACTATGGCTACACCTTC
CDR3 protein: CASSKRTAYYGYTF

J gene: TRBJ2-3
V gene: TRBV10-3
clone size: NA
D gene: NA
CDR3 DNA: TGTGCCATCAGCGGCCGGGAAGACGGTCGGTATTTT
CDR3 protein: CAISGREDGRYF

J gene: TRBJ1-4
V gene: TRBV7-9
clone size: NA
D gene: TRBD1
CDR3 DNA: TGTGCCAGCAGCTTATCTGGGACAGGGGGCCTCGAGGACGAAAAACTGTTTTTT
CDR3 protein: CASSLSGTGGLEDEKLFF

J gene: TRBJ2-7
V gene: TRBV27
clone size: NA
D gene: TRBD2
CDR3 DNA: TGTGCCAGCAGTAGCGGGAGCGCCTACGAGCAGTACTTC
CDR3 protein: CASSSGSAYEQYF

J gene: TRBJ1-2
V gene: TRBV10-3
clone size: once
D gene: TRBD1
CDR3 DNA: TGTGCCATCAGTGACGGACAGGGGGCCGGCTATGGCTACACCTTC
CDR3 protein: CAISDGQGAGYGYTF

J gene: TRBJ1-6
V gene: TRBV19
clone size: NA
D gene: NA
CDR3 DNA: TGTGCCAGCAGGGGCGGCCGGGGATATAATTCACCCCTCCACTTT
CDR3 protein: CASRGGRGYNSPLHF

J gene: TRBJ1-2
V gene: TRBV9
clone size: NA
D gene: NA
CDR3 DNA: TGTGCCAGCAGCGTAGCTAGCGGTTATGGCTACACCTTC
CDR3 protein: CASSVASGYGYTF

J gene: TRBJ2-3
V gene: TRBV30
clone size: NA
D gene: NA
CDR3 DNA: TGTGCCTGGAGTGTCTCAGATACGCAGTATTTT
CDR3 protein: CAWSVSDTQYF

J gene: TRBJ2-1
V gene: TRBV7-2
clone size: NA
D gene: TRBD1
CDR3 DNA: TGTGCCAGCAGCTTACAGAGGACAGGGAGCAATGAGCAGTTCTTC
CDR3 protein: CASSLQRTGSNEQFF

J gene: TRBJ1-6
V gene: TRBV7-2
clone size: NA
D gene: TRBD1
CDR3 DNA: TGTGCCAGCAGCATCACCTTGCCCGGGACAGCTTATAATTCACCCCTCCACTTT
CDR3 protein: CASSITLPGTAYNSPLHF

J gene: TRBJ1-5
V gene: TRBV5-1
clone size: NA
D gene: TRBD1
CDR3 DNA: TGCGCCAGCAGCATCCCTGCGAGGACAGGGAGTAGCAATCAGCCCCAGCATTTT
CDR3 protein: CASSIPARTGSSNQPQHF

J gene: TRBJ2-2
V gene: TRBV11-2
clone size: NA
D gene: NA
CDR3 DNA: TGTGCCAGCAGTATGAGGGAAATGTGGACCGGGGAGCTGTTTTTT
CDR3 protein: CASSMREMWTGELFF

J gene: TRBJ2-5
V gene: TRBV5-1
clone size: NA
D gene: NA
CDR3 DNA: TGCGCCAGCAGCTTGCGGGAGAAGTCGCAAGAGACCCAGTACTTC
CDR3 protein: CASSLREKSQETQYF